The 13 T cell receptor beta chains in this list originate from one sample, sequenced in a study of patients and donors after allogeneic stem cell transplantation. TCRdb called the RT-PCR reads again in MiXCR, with one record for every CDR3 protein. The table lists about a million distinct CDR3 sequences, about a sixth of them singletons. Sequenced: blood, either unsorted or a sorted T cell fraction (not recorded which). The source is a human donor who was either an allogeneic HSCT recipient or a stem cell or donor lymphocyte infusion donor (not recorded which). It is not recorded whose cells these are; they may come from a transplant donor.

This clonotype was detected only a few times. The chain employs TRBV28 and TRBJ2-5; 9 nucleotides line up with TRBD2. Losses at the gene ends were 7 bases for V and 5 bases for J; bases not matched to a gene: 11. The germline gives CDR1 MDHEN, CDR2 SYDVKM. CDR3 length equals 15 residues. This chain's CDR3 is CASTTPLAGRETQYF. The CDR3 nucleotides read TGTGCCAGCACCACCCCCCTAGCGGGACGGGAGACCCAGTACTTC.

A few counts support this clonotype. The chain combines TRBV7-3 with TRBJ2-5; possible D gene TRBD2, 6 bases. Germline CDR1 is SGHTA and CDR2 is FQGTGA. Trimming took 5 bases from V and 2 from J, leaving 12 bases between them. The CDR3 has 14 amino acids. The CDR3 sequence is CASSRGSIQETQYF. CDR3 coding DNA: TGTGCCAGCAGCCGGGGGTCTATTCAAGAGACCCAGTACTTC. Using reference TRBV7-3 and TRBJ2-5 for the parts outside the CDR3, the full variable domain is GAGVSQTPSNKVTEKGKYVELRCDPISGHTALYWYRQSLGQGPEFLIYFQGTGAADDSGLPNDRFFAVRPEGSVSTLKIQRTERGDSAVYLCASSRGSIQETQYFGPGTRLLVL.

This sequence joins TRBV18 and TRBJ1-2; D not resolved. The CDR3 consists of 14 residues. Germline assignment: CDR1 KGHSH and CDR2 LQKENI. Trimming removed 3 bases from V and 4 bases from J, with 12 bases in between. The CDR3 region is CASSPVTEGYGYTF. DNA of the CDR3: TGTGCCAGCTCACCTGTCACTGAGGGCTATGGCTACACCTTC.

The chain joins TRBV20-1 to TRBJ2-3; 7 nucleotides line up with TRBD2. Germline values: CDR1 DFQATT, CDR2 SNEGSKA (reference sequence). The CDR3 loop spans 13 amino acids. V lost 6 bases, J lost 5 bases, and 8 bases stayed unmatched. CDR3: CSAPGRVGDTQYF. CDR3 sequence (DNA): TGCAGTGCCCCGGGGAGGGTTGGAGATACGCAGTATTTT.

This sequence joins TRBV20-1 and TRBJ2-7; D unclear. Trimming stripped 1 base from V and 0 bases from J, with 7 bases between. The germline CDR1 and CDR2 sequences are DFQATT and SNEGSKA (reference sequence). The CDR3 consists of 13 residues. CDR3 nucleotides: TGCAGTGCTAGAGCACAGACCTCCTACGAGCAGTACTTC. It yields the protein CSARAQTSYEQYF.

There are a few counts of this clonotype. V and J are TRBV20-1 and TRBJ1-1, with 7 bases identical to TRBD1. The CDR3 runs to 13 residues. Trimming at V came to 6 bases and at J to 0 bases, leaving 4 bases not matched to a gene. CDR1 and CDR2 from the germline V gene are DFQATT and SNEGSKA (reference sequence). CDR3: CSAPGQMNTEAFF. The CDR3 DNA sequence: TGCAGTGCCCCGGGACAGATGAACACTGAAGCTTTCTTT.

The chain combines TRBV2 with TRBJ1-5; possible D gene TRBD1, 5 bases. Germline values: CDR1 SNHLY, CDR2 FYNNEI. V was trimmed by 5 bases and J by 4 bases, leaving 12 bases between them. This CDR3 region has 14 residues. The DNA for the CDR3 is TGTGCCAGCAGTATGTCGGGGGGGAATCAGCCCCAGCATTTT. This codes for CASSMSGGNQPQHF.

The rearrangement joins TRBV29-1 to TRBJ2-7, with D possibly matching TRBD1 (5 bases). Germline V gene lookup returns CDR1 SQVTM and CDR2 ANQGSEA. The CDR3 loop spans 12 amino acids. V lost 0 bases and J 9 bases, leaving 12 bases between the germline ends. CDR3 region: CSVEEGRGTQYF. The DNA of the CDR3 is TGCAGCGTTGAAGAGGGTAGGGGTACGCAGTACTTC.

This clonotype was recorded at least ten times. In DNA form, the CDR3 reads TGTGCCAGCAGTTTAATGGGGGAGACCCAGTACTTC. Its translation: CASSLMGETQYF. The chain is built from TRBV12-3 or TRBV12-4 and TRBJ2-5, with D unresolved. V lost 2 bases to trimming and J lost 5 bases, with 6 bases between them. There are 12 residues in the CDR3.

J is TRBJ2-7 and V is TRBV12-3 or TRBV12-4; D call uncertain. Trimming removed 6 bases at V and 5 bases at J, with 14 bases between. CDR3 size: 13 residues. The CDR3 region has the DNA TGTGCCAGCAGCCCCGGCGGATTGAACGAGCAGTACTTC. As protein: CASSPGGLNEQYF.

This clonotype has only a few counts. The V call is TRBV20-1, the J call TRBJ1-3; D gene ambiguous. CDR1 is DFQATT and CDR2 is SNEGSKA in the germline V gene (reference sequence). V gave up 4 bases and J gave up 3 bases, with 10 bases separating them. This CDR3 is 13 amino acids long. The CDR3 coding sequence is TGCAGTGCTAAAGGTTGGAGTGGAAACACCATATATTTT. Its protein is CSAKGWSGNTIYF.

This clonotype has a handful of counts. The chain recombines TRBV20-1 with TRBJ2-1; 10 positions agree with TRBD2. The trim removed 1 base at V and 9 bases at J, leaving 9 bases unmatched. The V gene's germline CDR1 is DFQATT and CDR2 SNEGSKA (reference sequence). The length of the CDR3 is 15 residues. The CDR3 sequence is CSARVPGTSVIEQFF. The CDR3 DNA sequence: TGCAGTGCTAGAGTTCCCGGGACTAGCGTCATTGAGCAGTTCTTC.

The count of this clonotype is one. The V call is TRBV10-3, the J call TRBJ2-3, with 8 bases aligning to TRBD1. CDR3 length: 13 residues. From germline, CDR1 is ENHRY and CDR2 SYGVKD. Germline trimming cut 9 bases from V and 4 bases from J; bases unmatched to any gene: 6. CDR3 bases: TGTGCCATGAGACAGGGGTACGCAGATACGCAGTATTTT. Protein sequence: CAMRQGYADTQYF.